Below are 23 T cell receptor beta chains sequenced from a single sample in a study of vaccination effects on CD4 cells after COVID-19. No antigen has been assigned to these receptors. Using viral peptide pools, the ViraFEST assay grew out antigen-specific CD4+ T cells prior to sequencing. When around 10 days of culture had elapsed, CD4+ T cells were isolated. Method: immunoSEQ multiplex PCR; TCRdb's copy keeps in-frame clones and lacks some. The data show approximately 30,000 clones, with roughly two thirds seen just once and under 30% held by the top ten. Source: CD4+ T cells from PBMCs cultured with HCoV-229E spike peptides, taken before COVID-19 vaccination. The receptors originated from a human donor who received a COVID-19 vaccine.

V is TRBV10-3 and J is TRBJ1-2, with 7 bases matching TRBD1. CDR3 length: 12 amino acids. V was clipped by 2 bases and J by 8 bases; unmatched bases: 2. Germline V gene data show CDR1 as ENHRY and CDR2 as SYGVKD. The CDR3 loop reads CAISERTGGYTF. The CDR3 DNA follows: TGTGCCATCAGTGAGCGGACAGGAGGCTACACCTTC.

The chain couples TRBV4-3 to TRBJ2-3; 8 bases fit TRBD1. The V segment lost 1 base and the J segment 6 bases; nucleotides outside the gene matches: 12. The CDR3 contains 17 residues. The V gene's germline CDR1 is LGHNA and CDR2 YSLEER. CDR3 residues: CASSQGRAGGRWDTQYF. DNA of the CDR3: TGCGCCAGCAGCCAAGGCAGGGCAGGGGGCAGGTGGGATACGCAGTATTTT.

J is TRBJ2-3 and V is TRBV5-5; D gene uncertain. V was trimmed by 4 bases and J by 4 bases, leaving 10 bases between them. Looked up from germline, CDR1 is SGHKS and CDR2 is YYEKEE (reference sequence). The CDR3 runs to 13 residues. The CDR3 spells CASSRAEADTQYF. Here the CDR3 DNA reads TGTGCCAGCAGCCGGGCCGAGGCAGATACGCAGTATTTT.

This chain links TRBV5-1 with TRBJ2-7, with 8 nucleotides matching TRBD2. V lost 5 bases and J lost 4; bases outside the gene matches: 8. There are 14 residues in the CDR3. Germline values: CDR1 SGHRS, CDR2 YFSETQ. DNA of the CDR3: TGCGCCAGCAGACCACCGGGACTAGGGTACGAGCAGTACTTC. It is translated as CASRPPGLGYEQYF.

This clone was observed a handful of times. This chain links TRBV5-1 with TRBJ2-1; 11 nucleotides agree with TRBD2. After removal of 4 bases from V and 7 bases from J, the junction contained 13 bases not matched to a gene. The CDR3 runs to 17 residues. Looked up from germline, CDR1 is SGHRS and CDR2 is YFSETQ. The CDR3 nucleotides are TGCGCCAGCAGCCTTACTAGCGGGAGTTGGTTTAGGAATGAGCAGTTCTTC. It codes for CASSLTSGSWFRNEQFF.

The V and J genes are TRBV6-5 and TRBJ2-7; 10 nucleotides agree with TRBD2. Germline V gene data show CDR1 as MNHEY and CDR2 as SVGAGI. The junction had 4 bases not matched to a gene; V was cut back by 5 bases and J by 6 bases. This CDR3 is 13 amino acids long. The CDR3 spells CASSPSGGGEQYF. The CDR3 DNA sequence: TGTGCCAGCAGTCCAAGCGGGGGGGGCGAGCAGTACTTC.

The rearrangement links TRBV7-2 to TRBJ2-7; D unresolved. CDR1 SGHTA and CDR2 FQGNSA come from the germline V gene. The V end was cut by 3 bases, the J end by 7 bases, with 10 bases between. The CDR3 covers 12 residues. The CDR3 protein is CASSFYGVEQYF. DNA of the CDR3: TGTGCCAGCAGCTTTTACGGCGTGGAGCAGTACTTC.

V is TRBV7-2 and J is TRBJ1-4; D gene uncertain. The length of the CDR3 is 13 residues. The germline V gene encodes CDR1 SGHTA and CDR2 FQGNSA. The V and J ends lost 1 base and 7 bases respectively, with 7 bases between them. The CDR3 region is CASSLGGGEKLFF. CDR3 DNA: TGTGCCAGCAGCTTAGGGGGAGGTGAAAAACTGTTTTTT. The full variable domain, with the rest looked up from reference TRBV7-2 and TRBJ1-4, is GAGVSQSPSNKVTEKGKDVELRCDPISGHTALYWYRQSLGQGLEFLIYFQGNSAPDKSGLPSDRFSAERTGGSVSTLTIQRTQQEDSAVYLCASSLGGGEKLFFGSGTQLSVL.

This rearrangement joins TRBV13 to TRBJ1-6; D call uncertain. The CDR3 length is 15 residues. V shed 3 bases and J shed 10 bases, with 16 bases lying between them. Per germline, CDR1 PRHDT and CDR2 FYEKMQ (reference sequence). The CDR3 nucleotides read TGTGCCAGCAGCTTGCCCCGGGCCATGAACTCACCCCTCCACTTT. This sequence encodes CASSLPRAMNSPLHF.

The chain employs TRBV7-6 and TRBJ2-1; no clear D gene. Germline values: CDR1 SGHVS, CDR2 FNYEAQ. This CDR3 comprises 14 residues. Trimming shortened V by 5 bases and J by 7 bases, and 15 bases separated the two germline ends. The CDR3 here is CASSPGLAKNEQFF. DNA for the CDR3: TGTGCCAGCAGCCCCGGTTTGGCTAAGAATGAGCAGTTCTTC.

A single count supports this clone. The chain has TRBV29-1 and TRBJ1-1; D is perhaps TRBD1 (6 bases). The CDR3 is 12 amino acids. V was cut by 5 bases and J by 6 bases, with 13 bases left in between. CDR1 is SQVTM, CDR2 ANQGSEA, per germline. CDR3 loop: CSVPPGEAEAFF. DNA of the CDR3: TGCAGCGTTCCTCCAGGGGAGGCTGAAGCTTTCTTT.

The chain links TRBV19 to TRBJ1-2; TRBD1 aligns across 7 bases. Germline V CDR1 and CDR2: LNHDA, SQIVND (reference sequence). CDR3 length: 15 residues. V was clipped by 3 bases and J by 10 bases; unmatched bases: 14. The CDR3 DNA reads TGTGCCAGTAGTATTGGAGGCGGGGGACAGTTGACCTACACCTTC. Translated: CASSIGGGGQLTYTF. Variable domain in full (rest from reference TRBV19 and TRBJ1-2): DGGITQSPKYLFRKEGQNVTLSCEQNLNHDAMYWYRQDPGQGLRLIYYSQIVNDFQKGDIAEGYSVSREKKESFPLTVTSAQKNPTAFYLCASSIGGGGQLTYTFGSGTRLTVV.

This sequence joins TRBV6-1 and TRBJ1-5; D possibly corresponds to TRBD1 (6 bases). Trimming stripped 2 bases from V and 5 bases from J, with 7 bases between. The germline V gene has CDR1 MNHNS and CDR2 SASEGT. The CDR3 covers 13 residues. In DNA form, the CDR3 reads TGTGCCAGCAGTGAACACAGGGATCAGCCCCAGCATTTT. Protein sequence: CASSEHRDQPQHF.

The chain combines TRBV28 with TRBJ1-3; 7 nucleotides agree with TRBD1. Germline CDR1 is MDHEN and CDR2 is SYDVKM. The CDR3 has 20 amino acids. The V gene end was trimmed by 5 bases and the J gene end by 0 bases; junction bases not matched to a gene: 19. The chain's CDR3 is CASSRPRTGLHLFSGNTIYF. In DNA, the CDR3 is TGTGCCAGCAGTCGCCCCAGGACAGGACTACATCTCTTCTCTGGAAACACCATATATTTT.

This clone turned up a few times. The chain is built from TRBV5-5 and TRBJ1-1; D gene uncertain. This CDR3 region has 15 residues. V lost 4 bases and J 4 bases, leaving 17 bases between the germline ends. In germline, CDR1 is SGHKS, CDR2 YYEKEE (reference sequence). The CDR3 is CASSPWQSAGTEAFF. The CDR3 region has the DNA TGTGCCAGCAGCCCCTGGCAATCCGCGGGCACTGAAGCTTTCTTT.

This chain uses TRBV5-5 with TRBJ2-6; D might be TRBD1 (5 bases). Germline CDR1 is SGHKS and CDR2 is YYEKEE (reference sequence). The CDR3 extends over 18 amino acids. Trimming cost V 2 bases and J 2 bases, with 17 bases left between them. The CDR3 loop reads CASSFQARVQPGANVLTF. CDR3 nucleotides: TGTGCCAGCAGCTTTCAGGCCAGGGTCCAACCTGGGGCCAACGTCCTGACTTTC.

Only a few counts were recorded for this clone. The rearrangement joins TRBV3-1 (or the pseudogene TRBV3-2) to TRBJ1-1; D gene ambiguous. The germline CDR1 and CDR2 sequences are LGHDT and YNNKEL (reference sequence). Trimming pared 1 base from V and 0 bases from J, leaving 6 bases between. The CDR3 is made up of 14 amino acids. The CDR3 region is CASSQGLMNTEAFF. The CDR3 DNA is TGTGCCAGCAGCCAAGGACTCATGAACACTGAAGCTTTCTTT.

The chain couples TRBV30 to TRBJ2-7, with 8 nucleotides matching TRBD1. This CDR3 is 12 amino acids long. Trimming cost V 0 bases and J 13 bases; bases outside gene matches: 8. Germline assignment: CDR1 GTSNPN and CDR2 SVGIG (reference sequence). CDR3 in DNA: TGTGCCTGGAGTGTACAGCGGACAGGGAAATACTTC. It is translated as CAWSVQRTGKYF.

The chain has TRBV28 and TRBJ1-3; perhaps TRBD1 as D (6 bases). The germline gives CDR1 MDHEN, CDR2 SYDVKM. The CDR3 has 12 residues. V gave up 2 bases and J gave up 7 bases, with 6 bases separating them. This CDR3 is CASSLTGNTIYF. CDR3 sequence (DNA): TGTGCCAGCAGTTTAACAGGGAACACCATATATTTT.

The chain recombines TRBV7-9 with TRBJ1-1; D gene unclear. The V end was cut by 5 bases, the J end by 4 bases, with 17 bases between. The length of the CDR3 is 15 residues. Germline V gives CDR1 SEHNR, CDR2 FQNEAQ (reference sequence). The CDR3 spells CASSPRGGLGTEAFF. CDR3 coding DNA: TGTGCCAGCAGCCCCCGTGGAGGCTTGGGCACTGAAGCTTTCTTT. The entire variable domain, with the rest obtained from reference TRBV7-9 and TRBJ1-1, is as follows: DTGVSQNPRHKITKRGQNVTFRCDPISEHNRLYWYRQTLGQGPEFLTYFQNEAQLEKSRLLSDRFSAERPKGSFSTLEIQRTEQGDSAMYLCASSPRGGLGTEAFFGQGTRLTVV.

The chain joins TRBV7-2 to TRBJ1-2, with TRBD1 as a possible D gene (6 bases). This CDR3 has 13 residues. CDR1 and CDR2 from the germline V gene are SGHTA and FQGNSA. Trimming pared 5 bases from V and 2 bases from J, leaving 9 bases between. Here the CDR3 DNA reads TGTGCCAGCAGCCTACAGGGAAACTATGGCTACACCTTC. This translates into CASSLQGNYGYTF.

The chain employs TRBV28 and TRBJ2-7; D perhaps matches TRBD2 (5 bases). Per germline, CDR1 MDHEN and CDR2 SYDVKM. The CDR3 runs 11 residues. V shed 10 bases and J shed 3 bases, with 10 bases lying between them. CDR3: CATNSGYEQYF. The CDR3 bases are TGTGCCACAAACAGCGGCTACGAGCAGTACTTC.

This chain joins TRBV19 and TRBJ1-2; D remains ambiguous. The CDR3 is 14 amino acids. Per the germline V gene, CDR1 is LNHDA and CDR2 is SQIVND (reference sequence). Trimming left V 4 bases short and J 2 bases short, with 11 bases between. CDR3 loop: CASSNPHRNYGYTF. Here the CDR3 DNA reads TGTGCCAGTAGTAATCCCCATAGGAACTATGGCTACACCTTC.